These T cell receptor beta chains were read from a single sample in a study of blood T cell repertoires in COVID-19. The repertoire was sequenced with immunoSEQ multiplex PCR; TCRdb's copy has only in-frame clones and lacks some. The table lists some 58,000 clones, roughly four fifths of them singletons, with more than 30% in the top ten. The sample taken for sequencing was peripheral blood. The receptors were sampled from a man between 60 and 75 years old with COVID-19, enrolled during active disease. Both conserved end residues are part of each CDR3. A D gene is named only where the DNA matches it firmly. Clone sizes are given selectively: once, few, many, or a class where the clone is expanded.

size: NA; D: NA; V: TRBV6-2/TRBV6-3; J: TRBJ1-2; CDR3: CASSSDSRGGYTF; DNA: TGTGCCAGCAGTTCAGACAGTCGTGGGGGCTACACCTTC
size: few; D: NA; V: TRBV18; J: TRBJ1-6; CDR3: CASSPEAGNNSPLHF; DNA: TGTGCCAGCTCACCAGAGGCCGGTAATAATTCACCCCTCCACTTT
size: NA; D: NA; V: TRBV29-1; J: TRBJ1-4; CDR3: CSVESREFNEKLFF; DNA: TGCAGCGTTGAATCCCGGGAGTTTAATGAAAAACTGTTTTTT
size: NA; D: NA; V: TRBV14; J: TRBJ1-5; CDR3: CASSPDSLNQPQHF; DNA: TGTGCCAGCAGCCCGGACAGCCTCAATCAGCCCCAGCATTTT
size: NA; D: TRBD2; V: TRBV5-8; J: TRBJ2-3; CDR3: CASSPRTSGGGDTQYF; DNA: TGTGCCAGCAGCCCAAGGACTAGCGGGGGTGGAGATACGCAGTATTTT
size: NA; D: TRBD1; V: TRBV4-1; J: TRBJ1-1; CDR3: CASSQEDREFLSTEAFF; DNA: TGCGCCAGCAGCCAGGAAGACAGGGAATTTTTGAGCACTGAAGCTTTCTTT
size: once; D: TRBD2; V: TRBV19; J: TRBJ2-1; CDR3: CASSYIAGGPNEQFF; DNA: TGTGCCAGTAGCTATATAGCGGGGGGGCCAAATGAGCAGTTCTTC
size: few; D: TRBD2; V: TRBV7-9; J: TRBJ2-1; CDR3: CASSLQVAGGNEQFF; DNA: TGTGCCAGCAGCTTACAGGTAGCGGGAGGTAATGAGCAGTTCTTC
size: NA; D: TRBD2; V: TRBV5-6; J: TRBJ2-7; CDR3: CASSPRVGTNYEQYF; DNA: TGTGCCAGCAGCCCCAGGGTAGGGACTAACTACGAGCAGTACTTC
size: NA; D: NA; V: TRBV27; J: TRBJ2-2; CDR3: CASSLADLGGELFF; DNA: TGTGCCAGCAGTTTAGCCGACTTGGGCGGGGAGCTGTTTTTT
size: NA; D: TRBD1; V: TRBV27; J: TRBJ2-1; CDR3: CASSLLITGGRYNEQFF; DNA: TGTGCCAGCAGTTTATTGATCACAGGGGGCCGGTACAATGAGCAGTTCTTC
size: few; D: TRBD1; V: TRBV9; J: TRBJ1-6; CDR3: CASSGTGLNSPLHF; DNA: TGTGCCAGCAGCGGGACAGGACTAAATTCACCCCTCCACTTT
size: NA; D: NA; V: TRBV7-9; J: TRBJ2-2; CDR3: CASSSRRTANTGELFF; DNA: TGTGCCAGCAGCTCCCGTCGGACAGCGAACACCGGGGAGCTGTTTTTT
size: NA; D: TRBD1; V: TRBV27; J: TRBJ1-4; CDR3: CASSLATGANEKLFF; DNA: TGTGCCAGCAGTTTAGCGACAGGGGCTAATGAAAAACTGTTTTTT
size: NA; D: TRBD1; V: TRBV19; J: TRBJ2-5; CDR3: CASSRQDRRSLETQYF; DNA: TGTGCCAGTAGTCGACAGGACAGGAGAAGTTTAGAGACCCAGTACTTC
size: NA; D: NA; V: TRBV20-1; J: TRBJ1-6; CDR3: CSASTGMRGSYNSPLHF; DNA: TGCAGTGCTAGTACGGGGATGCGGGGCTCCTATAATTCACCCCTCCACTTT
size: NA; D: NA; V: TRBV2; J: TRBJ1-1; CDR3: CASTNGRGNTEAFF; DNA: TGTGCCAGCACAAATGGGAGGGGGAACACTGAAGCTTTCTTT
size: NA; D: NA; V: TRBV27; J: TRBJ2-1; CDR3: CASSFLRTGGLYNEQFF; DNA: TGTGCCAGCAGTTTTTTGAGAACGGGGGGCCTATACAATGAGCAGTTCTTC
size: NA; D: NA; V: TRBV12-3/TRBV12-4; J: TRBJ1-1; CDR3: CASSRKRVTEAFF; DNA: TGTGCCAGCAGCCGTAAACGGGTTACTGAAGCTTTCTTT
size: NA; D: NA; V: TRBV3-1/TRBV3-2; J: TRBJ1-6; CDR3: CASSHSTSRGSGSPLHF; DNA: TGTGCCAGCAGCCACTCCACCTCCAGGGGAAGTGGATCACCCCTCCACTTT
size: NA; D: NA; V: TRBV3-1/TRBV3-2; J: TRBJ1-5; CDR3: CASSQVQGGQPQHF; DNA: TGTGCCAGCAGCCAAGTACAGGGAGGGCAGCCCCAGCATTTT
size: NA; D: TRBD2; V: TRBV11-3; J: TRBJ2-1; CDR3: CASSLESGRGNEQFF; DNA: TGTGCCAGCAGCTTAGAAAGCGGGAGAGGCAATGAGCAGTTCTTC
size: few; D: TRBD1; V: TRBV30; J: TRBJ2-6; CDR3: CACFRDRALGSGANVLTF; DNA: TGTGCCTGCTTCCGGGACAGGGCCTTAGGCTCTGGGGCCAACGTCCTGACTTTC
size: NA; D: TRBD1; V: TRBV7-8; J: TRBJ1-1; CDR3: CASSGHRGLITEAFF; DNA: TGTGCCAGCAGCGGCCACAGGGGGCTGATCACTGAAGCTTTCTTT
size: NA; D: TRBD2; V: TRBV19; J: TRBJ2-4; CDR3: CASREAGGPQNIQYF; DNA: TGTGCCAGTAGAGAGGCGGGGGGGCCCCAAAACATTCAGTACTTC
size: NA; D: NA; V: TRBV11-2; J: TRBJ2-3; CDR3: CASSLARGPTDTQYF; DNA: TGTGCCAGCAGCTTAGCCAGGGGACCCACAGATACGCAGTATTTT
size: few; D: TRBD1; V: TRBV13; J: TRBJ2-7; CDR3: CASSFSRDRGRRDEQYF; DNA: TGTGCCAGCAGCTTCAGCCGGGACAGGGGACGAAGAGACGAGCAGTACTTC
size: NA; D: TRBD2; V: TRBV9; J: TRBJ2-2; CDR3: CASSVDDTAGAGELFF; DNA: TGTGCCAGCAGCGTAGACGACACCGCGGGGGCCGGGGAGCTGTTTTTT